One and the same sample provided the 2 T cell receptor beta chains below, sequenced in a study of blood T cell repertoires in COVID-19 (dated by TCRdb to 2019 to 2021). The method behind the library was the immunoSEQ multiplex PCR assay. TCRdb took this table from immuneACCESS and kept in-frame rearrangements with V and J called. Such tables lack part of the clones; where checked against another copy, unresolved V genes explain under half of the gap, and the rest is unexplained. Within this sample are around 160,000 clones, with roughly 90% of them counted one time only. 2.3% of the sample comes from the top ten. Source material: peripheral blood. The receptors stem from a human donor in a cohort sampled during active COVID-19.

The J gene is TRBJ2-7, the V gene TRBV30; D remains ambiguous. This CDR3 has 13 amino acids. Between the trimmed V and J ends, which lost 7 bases and 3 bases, there was a span of 16 bases. Per germline, CDR1 GTSNPN and CDR2 SVGIG (reference sequence). CDR3 residues: CAFTLESYYEQYF. CDR3 sequence (DNA): TGTGCCTTCACCCTGGAGTCTTACTACGAGCAGTACTTC.

The CDR3 loop is CASSYDTGNEQFF. DNA for the CDR3: TGTGCCAGCAGTTACGATACCGGTAATGAGCAGTTCTTC. V usage is TRBV6-6 and J usage is TRBJ2-1; no clear D. The V gene lost 2 bases and the J gene lost 7 bases, with 9 bases spanning the gap. The germline CDR1 and CDR2 sequences are MNHNY and SVGAGI (reference sequence). The CDR3 runs 13 residues.